This T cell receptor beta chain comes out of a study of response to subunit inactivated influenza vaccine. General study points: With each seasonal influenza vaccination, the authors suggested, few new T cells are recruited.

The ends were cut back, 3 bases at V and 2 bases at J, with 11 bases in the middle. The CDR3 contains 14 residues. Comment on this clonotype: The target antigen is unknown.

TCRdb passed the RT-PCR reads through MiXCR, listing each CDR3 protein once. The table lists roughly 570,000 distinct CDR3 sequences, 14% of them singletons. This receptor was obtained from a man in his fifties who received an inactivated influenza vaccine. The sample was PBMCs from blood, taken roughly 12 days after vaccination. The chain uses TRBV12-3 or TRBV12-4 and TRBJ2-7; the D gene is possibly TRBD1 (5 bases). DNA for the CDR3: TGTGCCAGCAGTTTTGCCAGCAGGGCCTACGAGCAGTACTTC. This gives the protein CASSFASRAYEQYF.